This TCR beta chain was obtained from a study of blood T cell repertoires in COVID-19 (dated by TCRdb to 2019 to 2021). Regarding the study in general: Samples from collaborators originated in the United States, Italy and Spain and spanned both the acute and convalescent phases of COVID-19. Sample metadata almost always included a de-identified subject ID, COVID-19 status, age in years and sex. The repertoires were released in a freely available public database meant as a resource for research on the immune response to SARS-CoV-2. Where available, HLA class I and class II types were obtained from metadata supplied by the sample provider rather than from assay-based typing. Deeply sampled blood TCRbeta repertoires from subjects exposed to, actively infected with, or recovered from COVID-19 were included in the dataset. The prospective study material was composed of cDNA or gDNA derived from T cells, B-cell-depleted T cells, or PBMCs. Samples came from the ongoing ImmuneRACE study (first 160 participants) plus 1,254 subjects from 6 global collaborators.

Inclusive of the bounding cysteine and phenylalanine, the CDR3 is 15 residues long. Kept here is only the CDR3 DNA, which spans 45 bases and is read in frame from base 1. CDR1 and CDR2 (PRHDT, FYEKMQ) derive from the germline V gene (reference sequence). Whole blood was collected in K2EDTA tubes by collaborating institutions according to the institutions' own protocols. Collaborator samples were shipped for TCRbeta analysis as frozen whole blood, isolated PBMCs, or DNA extracted from either sample type. Findings and caveats that apply to the study as a whole: Clinical and demographic metadata were provided uncurated, with the amount varying by source and participant.

A note on this clone: There is no known antigen for this receptor. At one of its ends the junction is not consistent with the germline gene, which may arise from a read error.

TCRbeta CDR3 regions were amplified from genomic DNA using the immunoSEQ Assay, a bias-controlled multiplex PCR. Per the source publication's procedure: Within the assay, amplification of reference gene primers was used to estimate how many nucleated cells each sample contained. To quantify the absolute abundance of each unique TCRbeta CDR3 rearrangement, sequence reads were collapsed and filtered. Productive Simpson clonality was computed per sample as the square root of Simpson's diversity index over productive rearrangements. Not all clones reach the TCRdb copy of this immuneACCESS table, which keeps in-frame sequences only. Checked studies attribute under half of the gap to unresolved V genes and leave the rest unexplained. V, J and clone size are those of that table, while D and trimming were read from the DNA. This sample holds about 59,000 clones; 80% were observed only once. About 7.1% of the sample goes to the ten largest clones.

The chain links TRBV13 with TRBJ2-5, and possibly TRBD2, on 5 matching bases. Sequenced sample: peripheral blood. The sequence derives from a man aged 55 to 70 with acute or convalescent COVID-19. The nucleotide sequence is given as TGTGCCAGCAGCTTAATGAGGGCCGCTGGAGAGGCCCAGTACTTC. The translation is CASSLMRAAGEAQYF.